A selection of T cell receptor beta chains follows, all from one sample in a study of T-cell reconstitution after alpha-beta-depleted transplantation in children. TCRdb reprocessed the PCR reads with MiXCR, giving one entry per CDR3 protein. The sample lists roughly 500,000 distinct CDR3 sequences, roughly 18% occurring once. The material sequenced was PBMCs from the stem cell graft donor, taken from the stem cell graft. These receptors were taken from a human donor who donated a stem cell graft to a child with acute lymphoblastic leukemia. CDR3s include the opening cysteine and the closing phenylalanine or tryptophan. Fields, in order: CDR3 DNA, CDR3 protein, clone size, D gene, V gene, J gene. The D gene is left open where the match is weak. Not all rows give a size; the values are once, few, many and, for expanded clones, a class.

TGTGCCAGCAGCTTGACAGGGTCGCGCACTGAAGCTTTCTTT	CASSLTGSRTEAFF	-	-	TRBV5-6	TRBJ1-1
TGCGCCAGCAGCTTGGTTGCAGGGGCGGCCACTGAAGCTTTCTTT	CASSLVAGAATEAFF	-	-	TRBV5-1	TRBJ1-1
TGCAGTGCTAGAATTAAGTCAGGAAGCGAGCAGTACTTC	CSARIKSGSEQYF	few	-	TRBV20-1	TRBJ2-7
TGTGCCAGTAGTATTCAAATTCGGTACACTGAAGCTTTCTTT	CASSIQIRYTEAFF	few	-	TRBV19	TRBJ1-1
TGTGCCAGCTCACTGGCGGCTAATAGCAATCAGCCCCAGCATTTT	CASSLAANSNQPQHF	-	-	TRBV18	TRBJ1-5
TGCGCCAGCAGCTTCCGAGACTACCAGTACAATGAGCAGTTCTTC	CASSFRDYQYNEQFF	few	-	TRBV5-1	TRBJ2-1
TGTGCCAGCAGTTTACGGGGAACCCAAGAGACCCAGTACTTC	CASSLRGTQETQYF	few	-	TRBV27	TRBJ2-5
TGCAGTGCTAGAGCCCCCGGGACTAGCGGGAGGGCCCATTTCACCTACGAGCAGTACTTC	CSARAPGTSGRAHFTYEQYF	-	TRBD2	TRBV20-1	TRBJ2-7
TGTGCCAGCAGCTTGTATGAGGGGCAGGGGGCATATGGCTACACCTTC	CASSLYEGQGAYGYTF	few	TRBD1	TRBV7-9	TRBJ1-2
TGTGCCAGCAGTTACAGAGGGTCTGAAGCTTTCTTT	CASSYRGSEAFF	many	-	TRBV6-5	TRBJ1-1
TGCAGTGCTAGAGACCCTGGGCGGACTAGCGGAATTACCTACGAGCAGTACTTC	CSARDPGRTSGITYEQYF	few	TRBD2	TRBV20-1	TRBJ2-7
TGCAGTGCTGCAAAAGCGGGAGGACTGAACACCGGGGAGCTGTTTTTT	CSAAKAGGLNTGELFF	-	TRBD2	TRBV20-1	TRBJ2-2
TGTGCCAGCAGGCAAGCAGGGGGCCTTAATGAAAAACTGTTTTTT	CASRQAGGLNEKLFF	few	TRBD1	TRBV6-1	TRBJ1-4
TGCAGCGTTGAAGCTACGAACACCGGGGAGCTGTTTTTT	CSVEATNTGELFF	few	-	TRBV29-1	TRBJ2-2
TGTGCCAGCAGTCAGAGGCTAGCGGGTTCCTCTGGGGCCAACGTCCTGACTTTC	CASSQRLAGSSGANVLTF	-	TRBD2	TRBV7-3	TRBJ2-6
TGTGCCAGCAGTTTTTGGGGCAGCCTAGACGAGACCCAGTACTTC	CASSFWGSLDETQYF	many	-	TRBV12-3/TRBV12-4	TRBJ2-5
TGTGCCACCAGCAGACCGTCAGCCAACACTGAAGCTTTCTTT	CATSRPSANTEAFF	-	-	TRBV15	TRBJ1-1
TGTGCCAGCAGCTTGGACAGGGGAGCGGCCGGGGAGCTGTTTTTT	CASSLDRGAAGELFF	-	TRBD1	TRBV5-4	TRBJ2-2
TGTGCCAGCAGTTCCCTGAAGAAGGCCTACAATGAGCAGTTCTTC	CASSSLKKAYNEQFF	few	-	TRBV27	TRBJ2-1
TGCAGTGCTGGATCCTCAGGGGGCCGGGACACTGAAGCTTTCTTT	CSAGSSGGRDTEAFF	-	TRBD1	TRBV20-1	TRBJ1-1
TGCGCCAGCAGCTTGGATAGCAATGAGCAGTTCTTC	CASSLDSNEQFF	few	-	TRBV5-1	TRBJ2-1
TGTGCCAGCAGCTTACGACTTGCCGGGACAGACTCCTACGAGCAGTACTTC	CASSLRLAGTDSYEQYF	few	TRBD1	TRBV7-6	TRBJ2-7
TGTGCCAGTAGTACCCCGGGACCGATGAACACTGAAGCTTTCTTT	CASSTPGPMNTEAFF	few	-	TRBV19	TRBJ1-1
TGTGCCAGCAGCCTCAGACAGGGGAATGGCTACACCTTC	CASSLRQGNGYTF	-	TRBD1	TRBV6-2/TRBV6-3	TRBJ1-2
TGTGCCAGCAGCTTAGAGGCACCGAGTTCACCCCTCCACTTT	CASSLEAPSSPLHF	few	-	TRBV7-9	TRBJ1-6
TGTGCCAGCAGCTCAGTATCGCGACAGCTTACGGGCCAGTACTTC	CASSSVSRQLTGQYF	-	-	TRBV11-1	TRBJ2-7
TGCGCCAGCAGCTTGGGCCCCGGGGTGTCCTACGAGCAGTACTTC	CASSLGPGVSYEQYF	-	-	TRBV5-1	TRBJ2-7
TGCGCCAGCACCGGGACAGGACCATACGAGCAGTACTTC	CASTGTGPYEQYF	-	TRBD1	TRBV4-1	TRBJ2-7
TGTGCCACCAGCAGTCGACTAGCGGGAGGATCAGATACGCAGTATTTT	CATSSRLAGGSDTQYF	few	TRBD2	TRBV15	TRBJ2-3
TGTGCCAGCAGCGGGGGGGATATAGATACGCAGTATTTT	CASSGGDIDTQYF	few	TRBD2	TRBV4-2	TRBJ2-3
TGTGCCAGCAGCCAAGATCTGGGACAGTATAATGAAAAACTGTTTTTT	CASSQDLGQYNEKLFF	-	TRBD1	TRBV4-2	TRBJ1-4
TGTGCCAGCAGCAATCTGAGACAGGGGCTCGTCTCCTGTGGCTACACCTTC	CASSNLRQGLVSCGYTF	-	-	TRBV21-1	TRBJ1-2
TGTGCCAGCAGACCGGGACAGGGGGCCCCTGAAGCTTTCTTT	CASRPGQGAPEAFF	-	TRBD1	TRBV6-1	TRBJ1-1
TGCGCCAGCAGCCAAGGGACAGTAGCCAAAAACATTCAGTACTTC	CASSQGTVAKNIQYF	few	-	TRBV4-1	TRBJ2-4
TGTGCCAGCAGCCGGGGACAAGGGACGTTGAACACTGAAGCTTTCTTT	CASSRGQGTLNTEAFF	-	-	TRBV14	TRBJ1-1
TGCAGCGTCGGCCGGGACAGACAAAACATTCAGTACTTC	CSVGRDRQNIQYF	few	TRBD1	TRBV29-1	TRBJ2-4
TGCAGCGTTGAGGGCTACACCGGGGAGCTGTTTTTT	CSVEGYTGELFF	many	-	TRBV29-1	TRBJ2-2
TGTGCCAGCAGCGCCTCTGGGGTCTATGGCTACACCTTC	CASSASGVYGYTF	-	-	TRBV9	TRBJ1-2
TGTGCCAGCAGTATGGGCCGGACAGGGGGCAAGAATGAGCAGTTCTTC	CASSMGRTGGKNEQFF	few	TRBD1	TRBV12-3/TRBV12-4	TRBJ2-1
TGTGCCACCAGCTGGACAGGGGGCTACGAGCAGTACTTC	CATSWTGGYEQYF	few	TRBD1	TRBV15	TRBJ2-7
TGTGCCAGCAGCCCTGTCGGGGCCCAGTACTTC	CASSPVGAQYF	few	-	TRBV11-2	TRBJ2-5
TGTGCCAGCAGGACCCCAGCTATTGAGGGTGGCTACACCTTC	CASRTPAIEGGYTF	-	-	TRBV12-3/TRBV12-4	TRBJ1-2
TGTGCCACCAGCAGTGTACTAGCGGGAGGAACCGGGGAGCTGTTTTTT	CATSSVLAGGTGELFF	few	TRBD2	TRBV15	TRBJ2-2